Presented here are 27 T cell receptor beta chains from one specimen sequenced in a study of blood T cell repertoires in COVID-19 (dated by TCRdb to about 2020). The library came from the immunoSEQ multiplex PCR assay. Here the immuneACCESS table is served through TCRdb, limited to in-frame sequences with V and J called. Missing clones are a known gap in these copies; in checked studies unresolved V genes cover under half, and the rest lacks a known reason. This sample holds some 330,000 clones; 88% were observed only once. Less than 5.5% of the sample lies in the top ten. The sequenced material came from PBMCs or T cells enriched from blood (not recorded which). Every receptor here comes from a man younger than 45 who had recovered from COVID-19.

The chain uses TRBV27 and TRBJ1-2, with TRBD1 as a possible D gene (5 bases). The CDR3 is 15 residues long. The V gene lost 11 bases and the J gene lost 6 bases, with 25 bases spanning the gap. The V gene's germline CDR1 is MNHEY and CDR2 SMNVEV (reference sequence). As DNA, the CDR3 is TGTGCCCGTTATAAAAATCCGGGAGTAGGGGATGGCTACACCTTC. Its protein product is CARYKNPGVGDGYTF.

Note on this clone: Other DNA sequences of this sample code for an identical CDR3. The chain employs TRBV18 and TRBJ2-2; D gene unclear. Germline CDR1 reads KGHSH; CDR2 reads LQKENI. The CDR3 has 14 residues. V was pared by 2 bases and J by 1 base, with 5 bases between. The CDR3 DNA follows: TGTGCCAGCTCACCATCACAGAACACCGGGGAGCTGTTTTTT. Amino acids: CASSPSQNTGELFF.

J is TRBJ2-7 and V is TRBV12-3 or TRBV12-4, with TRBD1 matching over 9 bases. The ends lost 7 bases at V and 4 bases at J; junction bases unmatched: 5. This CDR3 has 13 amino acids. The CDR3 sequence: CASTTGGMYEQYF. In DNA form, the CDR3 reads TGTGCCAGCACTACAGGGGGCATGTACGAGCAGTACTTC.

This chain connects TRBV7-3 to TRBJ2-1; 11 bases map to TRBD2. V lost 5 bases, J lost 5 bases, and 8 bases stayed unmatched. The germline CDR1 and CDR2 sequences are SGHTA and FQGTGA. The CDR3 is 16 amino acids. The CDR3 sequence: CASSPTLAGAHNEQFF. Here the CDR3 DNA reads TGTGCCAGCAGCCCCACACTAGCGGGGGCTCACAATGAGCAGTTCTTC. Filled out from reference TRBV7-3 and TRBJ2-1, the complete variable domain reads GAGVSQTPSNKVTEKGKYVELRCDPISGHTALYWYRQSLGQGPEFLIYFQGTGAADDSGLPNDRFFAVRPEGSVSTLKIQRTERGDSAVYLCASSPTLAGAHNEQFFGPGTRLTVL.

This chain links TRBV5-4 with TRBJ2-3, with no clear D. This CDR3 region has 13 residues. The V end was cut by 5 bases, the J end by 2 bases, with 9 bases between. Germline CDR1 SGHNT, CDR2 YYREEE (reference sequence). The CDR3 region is CASSPPFTDTQYF. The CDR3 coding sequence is TGTGCCAGCAGTCCTCCGTTCACAGATACGCAGTATTTT. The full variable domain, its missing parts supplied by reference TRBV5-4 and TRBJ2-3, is ETGVTQSPTHLIKTRGQQVTLRCSSQSGHNTVSWYQQALGQGPQFIFQYYREEENGRGNFPPRFSGLQFPNYSSELNVNALELDDSALYLCASSPPFTDTQYFGPGTRLTVL.

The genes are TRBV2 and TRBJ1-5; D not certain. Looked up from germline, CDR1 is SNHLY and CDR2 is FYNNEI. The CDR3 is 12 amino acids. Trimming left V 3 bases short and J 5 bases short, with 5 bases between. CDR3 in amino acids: CASSDVYQPQHF. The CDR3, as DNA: TGTGCCAGCAGTGACGTTTATCAGCCCCAGCATTTT.

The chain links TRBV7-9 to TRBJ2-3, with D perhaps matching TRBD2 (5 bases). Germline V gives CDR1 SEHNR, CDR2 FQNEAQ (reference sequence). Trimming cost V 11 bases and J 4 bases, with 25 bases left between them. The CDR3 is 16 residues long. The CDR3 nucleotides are TGTGCCCCCGGGGAGCTGGACGAACTGGTGCCAGATACGCAGTATTTT. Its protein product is CAPGELDELVPDTQYF.

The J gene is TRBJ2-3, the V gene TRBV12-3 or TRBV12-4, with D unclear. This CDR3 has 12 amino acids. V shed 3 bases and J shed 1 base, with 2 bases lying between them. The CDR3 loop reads CASSFGTDTQYF. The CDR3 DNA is TGTGCCAGCAGTTTCGGCACAGATACGCAGTATTTT.

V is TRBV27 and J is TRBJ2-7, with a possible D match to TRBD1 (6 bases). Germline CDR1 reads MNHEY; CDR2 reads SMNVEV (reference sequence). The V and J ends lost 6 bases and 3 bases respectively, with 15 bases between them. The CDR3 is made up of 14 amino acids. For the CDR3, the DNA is TGTGCCAGCAGACCCTCTACAGGGAGCTACGAGCAGTACTTC. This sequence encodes CASRPSTGSYEQYF.

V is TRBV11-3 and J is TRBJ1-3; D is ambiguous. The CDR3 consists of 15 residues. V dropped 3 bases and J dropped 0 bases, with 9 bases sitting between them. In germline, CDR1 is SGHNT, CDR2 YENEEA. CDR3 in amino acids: CASSLGSTSGNTIYF. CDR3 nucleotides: TGTGCCAGCAGCTTGGGCAGTACCTCTGGAAACACCATATATTTT.

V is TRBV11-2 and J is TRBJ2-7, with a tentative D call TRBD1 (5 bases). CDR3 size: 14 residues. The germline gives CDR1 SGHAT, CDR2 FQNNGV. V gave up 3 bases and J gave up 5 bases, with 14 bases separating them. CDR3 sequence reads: CASSLGSGWDEQYF. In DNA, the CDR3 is TGTGCCAGCAGCTTGGGGTCAGGGTGGGACGAGCAGTACTTC.

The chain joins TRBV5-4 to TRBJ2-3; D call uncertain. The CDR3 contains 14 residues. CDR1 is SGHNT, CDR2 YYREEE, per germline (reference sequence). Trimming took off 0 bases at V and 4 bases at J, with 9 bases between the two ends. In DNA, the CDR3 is TGTGCCAGCAGCTTGGACGCGATGGCAGATACGCAGTATTTT. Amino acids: CASSLDAMADTQYF.

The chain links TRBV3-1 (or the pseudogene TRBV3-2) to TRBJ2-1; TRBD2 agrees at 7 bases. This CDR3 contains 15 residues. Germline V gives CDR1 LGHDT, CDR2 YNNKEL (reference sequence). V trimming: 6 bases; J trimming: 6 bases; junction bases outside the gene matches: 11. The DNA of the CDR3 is TGTGCCAGCAGTCGAACCAGCGGGGCCTTCAATGAGCAGTTCTTC. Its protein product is CASSRTSGAFNEQFF.

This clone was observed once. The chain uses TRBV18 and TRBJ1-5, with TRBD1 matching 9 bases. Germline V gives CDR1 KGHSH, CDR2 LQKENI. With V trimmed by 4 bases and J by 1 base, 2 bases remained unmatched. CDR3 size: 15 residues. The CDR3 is CASSRDRASNQPQHF. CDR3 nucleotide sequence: TGTGCCAGCTCACGGGACAGGGCCAGCAATCAGCCCCAGCATTTT.

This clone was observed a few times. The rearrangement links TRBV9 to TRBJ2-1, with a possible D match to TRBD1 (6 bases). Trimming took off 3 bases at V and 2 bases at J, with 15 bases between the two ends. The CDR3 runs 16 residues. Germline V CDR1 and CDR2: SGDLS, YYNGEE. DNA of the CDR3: TGTGCCAGCAGCGAGGAGACAGGCGCTGCCTACAATGAGCAGTTCTTC. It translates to CASSEETGAAYNEQFF. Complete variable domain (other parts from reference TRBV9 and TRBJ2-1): DSGVTQTPKHLITATGQRVTLRCSPRSGDLSVYWYQQSLDQGLQFLIQYYNGEERAKGNILERFSAQQFPDLHSELNLSSLELGDSALYFCASSEETGAAYNEQFFGPGTRLTVL.

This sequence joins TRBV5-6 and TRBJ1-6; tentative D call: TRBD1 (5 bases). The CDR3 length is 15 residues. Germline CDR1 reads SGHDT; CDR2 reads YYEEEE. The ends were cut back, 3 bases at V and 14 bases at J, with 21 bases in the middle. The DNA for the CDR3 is TGTGCCAGCAGCTCCCAGACAGCCCCGGTATTATCCCTCCACTTT. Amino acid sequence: CASSSQTAPVLSLHF.

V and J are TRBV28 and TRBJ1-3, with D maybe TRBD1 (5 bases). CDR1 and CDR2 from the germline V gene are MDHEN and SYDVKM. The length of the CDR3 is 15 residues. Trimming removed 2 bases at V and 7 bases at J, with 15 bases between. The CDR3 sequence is CASSLVGRSSNTIYF. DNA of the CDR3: TGTGCCAGCAGTTTAGTGGGGCGAAGTTCGAACACCATATATTTT.

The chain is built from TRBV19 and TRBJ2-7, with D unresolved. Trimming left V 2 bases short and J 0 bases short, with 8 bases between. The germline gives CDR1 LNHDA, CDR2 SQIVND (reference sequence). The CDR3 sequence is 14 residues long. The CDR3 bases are TGTGCCAGTAGTATAACCGGTTCCTCCTACGAGCAGTACTTC. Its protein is CASSITGSSYEQYF.

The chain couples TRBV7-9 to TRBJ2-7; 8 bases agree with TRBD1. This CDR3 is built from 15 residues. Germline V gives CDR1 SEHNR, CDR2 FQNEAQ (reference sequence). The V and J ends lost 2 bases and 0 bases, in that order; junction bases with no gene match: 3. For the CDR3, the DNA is TGTGCCAGCAGCTTATGGACAGGGACCTCCTACGAGCAGTACTTC. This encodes CASSLWTGTSYEQYF.

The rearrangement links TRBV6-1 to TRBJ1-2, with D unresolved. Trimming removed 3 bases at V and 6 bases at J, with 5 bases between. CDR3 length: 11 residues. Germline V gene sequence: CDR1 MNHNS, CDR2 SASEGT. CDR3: CASSDGDGYTF. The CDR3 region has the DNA TGTGCCAGCAGTGACGGGGATGGCTACACCTTC.

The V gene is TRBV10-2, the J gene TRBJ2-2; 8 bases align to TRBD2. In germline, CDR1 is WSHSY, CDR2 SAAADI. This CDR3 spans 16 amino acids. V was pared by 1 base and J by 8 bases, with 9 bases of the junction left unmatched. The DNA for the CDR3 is TGCGCCAGCAGTGAGTTGGTGACAGCGGGGGCAGGGGAGCTGTTTTTT. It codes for CASSELVTAGAGELFF.

The CDR3 region has the DNA TGTGCCAGCTCACCAAAGGGGGCATGGACTGAAGCTTTCTTT. Its translation: CASSPKGAWTEAFF. The chain carries TRBV18 and TRBJ1-1; 7 bases fit TRBD1. The V segment lost 2 bases and the J segment 5 bases; nucleotides outside the gene matches: 5. Germline loops: CDR1 KGHSH, CDR2 LQKENI. The CDR3 loop spans 14 amino acids.

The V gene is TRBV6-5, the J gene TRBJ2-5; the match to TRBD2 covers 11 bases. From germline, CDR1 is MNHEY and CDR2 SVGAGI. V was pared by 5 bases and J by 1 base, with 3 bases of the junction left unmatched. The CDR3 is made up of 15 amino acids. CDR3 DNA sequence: TGTGCCAGCAGTCGTCTAGCGGGGGGCCAAGAGACCCAGTACTTC. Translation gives CASSRLAGGQETQYF.

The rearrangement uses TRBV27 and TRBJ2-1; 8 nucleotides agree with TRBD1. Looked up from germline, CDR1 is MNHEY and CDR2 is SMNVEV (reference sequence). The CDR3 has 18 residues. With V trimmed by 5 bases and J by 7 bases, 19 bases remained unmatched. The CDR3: CASSPTVVQGALTNEQFF. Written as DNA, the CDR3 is TGTGCCAGCAGTCCCACGGTGGTGCAGGGGGCGCTTACGAATGAGCAGTTCTTC.

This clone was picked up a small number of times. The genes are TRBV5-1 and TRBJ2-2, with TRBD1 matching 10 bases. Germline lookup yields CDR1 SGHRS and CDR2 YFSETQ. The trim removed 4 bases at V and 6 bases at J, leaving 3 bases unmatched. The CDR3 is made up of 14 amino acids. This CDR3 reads CASSSGQGAGELFF. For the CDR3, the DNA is TGCGCCAGCAGCAGTGGACAGGGGGCCGGGGAGCTGTTTTTT.

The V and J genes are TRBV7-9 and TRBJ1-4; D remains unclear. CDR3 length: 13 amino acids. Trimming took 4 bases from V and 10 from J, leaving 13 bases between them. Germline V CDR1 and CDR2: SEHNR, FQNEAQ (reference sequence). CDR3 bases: TGTGCCAGCAGCTCGTCCTATCCGGGAAAACTGTTTTTT. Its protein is CASSSSYPGKLFF.

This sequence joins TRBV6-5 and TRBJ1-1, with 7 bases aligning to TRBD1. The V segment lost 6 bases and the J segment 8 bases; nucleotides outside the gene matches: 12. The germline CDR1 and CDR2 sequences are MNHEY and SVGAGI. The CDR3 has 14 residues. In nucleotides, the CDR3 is TGTGCCAGCAGGGAGACAGGGCCCACTTTCGAAGCTTTCTTT. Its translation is CASRETGPTFEAFF.